The T cell receptor (beta chain) under discussion was sequenced for a study of siplizumab effects on memory and regulatory T cells (dated by TCRdb to the late 2010s). Regarding the study in general: The study examined how the anti-CD2 antibody siplizumab affects alloreactive T-cell subsets in allogeneic mixed lymphocyte reactions built from human PBMCs.

Unstimulated CD4+ memory cells were also sequenced in three donor pairs, together with CD4+ naive, CD8+ TEMRA, CD8+ naive and CD8+ effector memory subsets. TCRbeta CDR3 sequencing was performed on sorted unstimulated T cells and on proliferating T cells recovered from mixed lymphocyte reactions. Fresh whole blood from 9 to 11 HLA-typed healthy donors was used to isolate PBMCs. General conclusions and limits of the study: Because sequences below about 10^-5 frequency were poorly captured, only a minor fraction of alloreactive clones could be mapped to unstimulated subsets. About 80-97% of proliferating CD4+ or CD8+ clones could not be given a naive or memory phenotype. Siplizumab significantly reduced the cumulative frequency of alloreactive sequences traceable to unstimulated CD4+ memory T cells. Whether proliferating Tregs from siplizumab cultures were suppressive was not functionally confirmed. Of the alloreactive CD4+ clones that could be mapped, the Treg-derived share averaged about 67% with siplizumab compared with approximately 25% in control reactions. Greater diversity appeared to be present in unstimulated naive T cells than in memory T cells, and a substantial contribution to the alloresponse seemed to be made by naive cells.

The germline V gene specifies SGHRS as CDR1 and YFSETQ as CDR2. V is shortened by 0 bases, J by 4 bases, and the region joining them spans 11 bases. The CDR3 sequence holds 15 residues, the cysteine and phenylalanine included. The read is trimmed to its CDR3 DNA, 45 bases read in frame from base 1. Preparation of the library involved the immunoSEQ multiplex PCR assay. Roughly 10^5 TCR templates per sample were assayed on the deep sequencing platform. Genomic DNA extracted from sorted T cells was used for TCRbeta CDR3 sequencing. The published analysis was carried out like this. The R programming language was used for clonal analysis of TCRbeta CDR3 data. Alloreactive CD4+ and CD8+ clones were defined by comparing unstimulated samples with post-reaction CFSE-low samples. Regulatory or non-regulatory origin was assigned to alloreactive CD4+ clones by matching of sequences to sorted unstimulated Treg and non-Treg repertoires. In its TCRdb copy, this immuneACCESS table keeps in-frame sequences only and misses some clones. Where compared with another copy, unresolved V genes explain less than half of these, and the others have no known cause. Clonal size and the V and J genes are those of that table, whereas D and trimming came from the DNA. This sample holds about 26,000 clones; roughly 88% were observed only once. The top ten clonotypes cover about 25% of the sample.

To note about this clone: The target of this receptor is not known. No qualities accompany the bases; no much larger clone lies one base away.

The receptor chain draws on TRBV5-1 and TRBJ1-5; TRBD1 is perhaps the D gene, given 6 matching bases. The origin of this receptor is a human donor in good health. The sequencing input was memory CD4+ T cells sorted from blood. The sample's cell subset or site, from its label and the paper: unstimulated CD4+ memory T cells. CDR3 sequence: CASSLEWGPNQPQHF. The nucleotide sequence reads TGCGCCAGCAGCTTGGAATGGGGGCCTAATCAGCCCCAGCATTTT.